This T cell receptor (beta chain) originates from a study of blood T cell repertoires in COVID-19. For the study at large: There were acute and convalescent COVID-19 samples, and they came from the United States, Italy and Spain. From T cells, B-cell-depleted T cells, or PBMCs came the material, which was cDNA or gDNA.

Methods used by the authors: From reference gene primer amplification, estimates of nucleated cell counts were derived. Sequencing was performed with immunoSEQ multiplex PCR; in TCRdb, only in-frame clones are kept and a portion is missing. Clone size and the V and J calls come from that table; the DNA yielded D and trimming. The data hold around 320,000 clones, with 85% to 95% observed a single time. Participant-reported clinical history was the basis for cohort assignment. V lost 4 bases and J lost 8, with 14 bases in between. Germline values: CDR1 SQVTM, CDR2 ANQGSEA. The CDR3 is 12 residues long. V usage is TRBV29-1 and J usage is TRBJ1-2, with D possibly being TRBD1 (5 bases). The source material was PBMCs or T cells enriched from blood (not recorded which). This TCR came from a woman in her twenties or thirties who had been exposed to COVID-19. The CDR3 coding sequence is TGCAGCGTTGTATTCAGGGTAGGGGGCTACACCTTC. This encodes CSVVFRVGGYTF.